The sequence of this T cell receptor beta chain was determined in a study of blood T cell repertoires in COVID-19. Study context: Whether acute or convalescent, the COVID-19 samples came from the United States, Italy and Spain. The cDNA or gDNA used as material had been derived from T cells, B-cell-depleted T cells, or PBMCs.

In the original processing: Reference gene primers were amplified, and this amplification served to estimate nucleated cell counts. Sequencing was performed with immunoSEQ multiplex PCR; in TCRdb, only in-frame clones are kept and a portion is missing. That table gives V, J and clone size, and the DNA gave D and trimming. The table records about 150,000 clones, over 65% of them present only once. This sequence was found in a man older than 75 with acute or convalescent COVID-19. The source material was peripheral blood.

CDR3 in amino acids: CSGGAGPIQYF. The CDR3 coding sequence is TGCAGCGGGGGGGCAGGGCCGATTCAGTACTTC. The gene calls are TRBV29-1 and TRBJ2-4; perhaps D is TRBD1 or TRBD2 (6 bases each). Germline V gene sequence: CDR1 SQVTM, CDR2 ANQGSEA. The CDR3 contains 11 residues. Trimming cost V 7 bases and J 10 bases, with 14 bases left between them.